This TCR beta chain is from a study of blood T cells in healthy people across ages. CDR1 SGHRS and CDR2 YFSETQ come from the germline V gene. This CDR3 contains 14 residues. The sample, approximately 11 milliliters of peripheral blood, was drawn from each donor. They isolated at least 7 million PBMCs from each sample. Per sample, extraction of total RNA gave at least 5 micrograms in every case. This clonotype has a count of ten or more. The junction departs from the called germline gene at one end, perhaps through a read error. Using a J-beta primer mix together with a sample-barcoded 5' primer, a second PCR was run for about 7 to 12 cycles. Per-sample output comprised a minimum of 2.5 million paired-end reads containing CDR3. TCRdb redid the calling of the 5' RACE reads with MiXCR, one entry per CDR3 protein. Seen here are approximately 680,000 distinct CDR3 sequences, about 34% observed once, and the top ten hold 15%.

The V call is TRBV5-1, the J call TRBJ1-2, with 8 bases that match TRBD1. The receptor was isolated from a woman older than 75 in good health. Sequenced: blood. The CDR3 is CASSAGQGNYGYTF. The CDR3 region has the DNA TGTGCCAGCAGCGCAGGACAGGGAAACTATGGCTACACCTTC.